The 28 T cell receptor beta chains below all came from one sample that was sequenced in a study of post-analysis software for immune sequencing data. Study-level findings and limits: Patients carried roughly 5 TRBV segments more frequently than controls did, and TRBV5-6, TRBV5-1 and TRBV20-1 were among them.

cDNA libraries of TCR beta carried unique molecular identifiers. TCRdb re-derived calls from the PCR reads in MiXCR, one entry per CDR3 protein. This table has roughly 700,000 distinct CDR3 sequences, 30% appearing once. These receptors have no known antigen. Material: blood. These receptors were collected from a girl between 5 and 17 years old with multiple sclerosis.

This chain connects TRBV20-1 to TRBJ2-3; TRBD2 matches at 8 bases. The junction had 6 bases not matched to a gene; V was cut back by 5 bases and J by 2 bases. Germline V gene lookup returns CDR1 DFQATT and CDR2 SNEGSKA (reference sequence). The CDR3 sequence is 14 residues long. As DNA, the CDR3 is TGCAGTGCTTGGGCGGGAGGAAACACAGATACGCAGTATTTT. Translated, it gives CSAWAGGNTDTQYF.

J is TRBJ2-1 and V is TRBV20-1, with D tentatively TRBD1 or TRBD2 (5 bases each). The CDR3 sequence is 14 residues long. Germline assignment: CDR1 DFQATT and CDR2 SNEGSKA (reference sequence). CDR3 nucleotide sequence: TGCAGCCCCGGGGCCTCCCTGACCTACAATGAGCAGTTCTTC. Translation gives CSPGASLTYNEQFF.

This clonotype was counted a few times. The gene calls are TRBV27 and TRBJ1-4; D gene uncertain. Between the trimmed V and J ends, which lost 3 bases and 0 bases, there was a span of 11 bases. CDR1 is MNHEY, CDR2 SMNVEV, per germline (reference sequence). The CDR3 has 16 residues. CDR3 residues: CASSFGPTPTNEKLFF. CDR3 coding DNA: TGTGCCAGCAGTTTTGGGCCCACACCAACTAATGAAAAACTGTTTTTT.

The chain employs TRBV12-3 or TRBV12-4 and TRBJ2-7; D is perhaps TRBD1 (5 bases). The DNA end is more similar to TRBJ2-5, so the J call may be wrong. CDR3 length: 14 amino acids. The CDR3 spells CASSLIDSLETQYF. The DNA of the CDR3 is TGTGCCAGCAGTCTCATTGACAGCCTGGAGACCCAGTACTTC.

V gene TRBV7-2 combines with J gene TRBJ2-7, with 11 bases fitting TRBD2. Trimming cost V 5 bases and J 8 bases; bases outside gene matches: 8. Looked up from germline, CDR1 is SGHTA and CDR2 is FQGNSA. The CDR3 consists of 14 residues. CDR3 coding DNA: TGTGCCAGCAGCCCCCCTACTAGCGGGGGACAGCAGTACTTC. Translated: CASSPPTSGGQQYF.

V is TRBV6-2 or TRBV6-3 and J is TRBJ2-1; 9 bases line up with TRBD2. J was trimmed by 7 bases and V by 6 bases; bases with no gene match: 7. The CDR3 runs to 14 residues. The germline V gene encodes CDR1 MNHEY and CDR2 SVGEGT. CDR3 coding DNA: TGTGCCAGCAGCGGGACTAGCTTGGGGAATGAGCAGTTCTTC. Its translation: CASSGTSLGNEQFF.

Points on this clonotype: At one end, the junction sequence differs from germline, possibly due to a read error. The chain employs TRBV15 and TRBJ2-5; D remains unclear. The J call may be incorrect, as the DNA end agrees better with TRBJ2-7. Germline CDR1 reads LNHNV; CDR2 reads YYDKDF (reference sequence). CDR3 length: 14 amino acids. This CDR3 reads CATSRDTESCEQYF. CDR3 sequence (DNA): TGTGCCACCAGCAGAGATACGGAATCCTGCGAGCAGTACTTC.

The CDR3 reads CASAYGGSISYNEQYF. In nucleotides, the CDR3 is TGTGCCAGCGCATACGGGGGAAGTATCTCCTACAATGAGCAGTACTTC. The chain has TRBV11-2 and TRBJ2-5; perhaps TRBD2 as D (6 bases). This CDR3 is built from 16 residues. Looked up from germline, CDR1 is SGHAT and CDR2 is FQNNGV. V gave up 8 bases and J gave up 11 bases, with 30 bases separating them. Filled out from reference TRBV11-2 and TRBJ2-5, the complete variable domain reads EAGVAQSPRYKIIEKRQSVAFWCNPISGHATLYWYQQILGQGPKLLIQFQNNGVVDDSQLPKDRFSAERLKGVDSTLKIQPAKLEDSAVYLCASAYGGSISYNEQYFGPGTRLLVL.

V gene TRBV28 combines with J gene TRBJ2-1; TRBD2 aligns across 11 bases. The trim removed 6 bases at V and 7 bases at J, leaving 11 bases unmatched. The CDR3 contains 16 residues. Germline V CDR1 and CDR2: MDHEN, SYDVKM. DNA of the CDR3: TGTGCCAGCAGCTCAACTAGCGGGAGCTCGAGGAATGAGCAGTTCTTC. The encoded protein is CASSSTSGSSRNEQFF.

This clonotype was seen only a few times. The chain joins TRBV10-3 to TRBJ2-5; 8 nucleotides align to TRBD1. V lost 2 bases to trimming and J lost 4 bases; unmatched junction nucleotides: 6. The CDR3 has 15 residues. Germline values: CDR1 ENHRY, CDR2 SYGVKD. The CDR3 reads CAISEARTGRETQYF. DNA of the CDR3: TGTGCCATCAGTGAGGCACGGACAGGGCGAGAGACCCAGTACTTC.

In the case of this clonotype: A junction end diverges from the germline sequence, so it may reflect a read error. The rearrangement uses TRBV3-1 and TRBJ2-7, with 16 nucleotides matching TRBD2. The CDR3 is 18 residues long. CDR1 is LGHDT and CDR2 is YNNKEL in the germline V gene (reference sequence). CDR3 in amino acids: CASSRVPGLAGGPGEQYF. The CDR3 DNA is TGTGCCAGTAGCCGCGTCCCGGGACTAGCGGGAGGGCCCGGCGAGCAGTACTTC.

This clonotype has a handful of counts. The CDR3 loop is CASSVLRQGGEQYF. DNA for the CDR3: TGTGCCAGCAGCGTTCTTAGACAGGGGGGCGAGCAGTACTTC. The V call is TRBV9, the J call TRBJ2-7, with TRBD1 identical over 9 bases. With V trimmed by 2 bases and J by 6 bases, 6 bases remained unmatched. The CDR3 consists of 14 residues. Germline values: CDR1 SGDLS, CDR2 YYNGEE.

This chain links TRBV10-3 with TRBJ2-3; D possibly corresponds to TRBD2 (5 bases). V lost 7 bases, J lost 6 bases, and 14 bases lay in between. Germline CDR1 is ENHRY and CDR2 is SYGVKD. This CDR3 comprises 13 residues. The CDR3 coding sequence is TGTGCCATCACGGGTTCCACGGGGGATACGCAGTATTTT. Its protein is CAITGSTGDTQYF.

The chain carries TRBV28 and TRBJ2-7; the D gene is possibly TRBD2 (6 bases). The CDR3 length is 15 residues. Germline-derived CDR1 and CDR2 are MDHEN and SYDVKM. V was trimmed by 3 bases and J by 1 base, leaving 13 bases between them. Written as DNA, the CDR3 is TGTGCCAGCAGTTTGTTTGGCGGGATTTCCTACGAGCAGTACTTC. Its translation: CASSLFGGISYEQYF.

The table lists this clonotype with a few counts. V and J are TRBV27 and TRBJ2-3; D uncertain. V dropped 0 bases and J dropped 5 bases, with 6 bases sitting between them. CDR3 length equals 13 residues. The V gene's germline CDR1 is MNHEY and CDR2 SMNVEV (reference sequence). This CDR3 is CASSLSLVDTQYF. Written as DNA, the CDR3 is TGTGCCAGCAGTTTATCTTTGGTAGATACGCAGTATTTT.

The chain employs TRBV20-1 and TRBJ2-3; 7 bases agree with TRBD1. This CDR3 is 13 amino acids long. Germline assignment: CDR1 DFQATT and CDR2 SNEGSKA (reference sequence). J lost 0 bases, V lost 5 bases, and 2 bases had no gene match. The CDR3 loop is CSAPTGSTDTQYF. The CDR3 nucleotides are TGCAGTGCTCCGACAGGGAGCACAGATACGCAGTATTTT.

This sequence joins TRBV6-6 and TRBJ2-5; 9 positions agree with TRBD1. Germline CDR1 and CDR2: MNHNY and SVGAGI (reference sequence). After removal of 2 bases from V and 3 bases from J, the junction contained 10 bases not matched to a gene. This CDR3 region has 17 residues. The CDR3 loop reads CASSYTGQGRGEETQYF. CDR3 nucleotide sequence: TGTGCCAGCAGTTACACTGGACAGGGGAGGGGGGAAGAGACCCAGTACTTC.

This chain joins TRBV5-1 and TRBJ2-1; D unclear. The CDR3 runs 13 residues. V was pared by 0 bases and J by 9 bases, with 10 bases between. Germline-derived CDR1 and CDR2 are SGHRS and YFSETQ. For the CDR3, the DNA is TGCGCCAGCAGCTTGGTTGTATCGACTGAGCAGTTCTTC. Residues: CASSLVVSTEQFF.

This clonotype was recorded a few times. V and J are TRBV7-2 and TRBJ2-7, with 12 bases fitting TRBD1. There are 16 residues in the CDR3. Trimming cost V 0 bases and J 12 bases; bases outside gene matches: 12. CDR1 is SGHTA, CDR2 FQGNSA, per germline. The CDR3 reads CASSLASLGTGGRLYF. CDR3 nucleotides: TGTGCCAGCAGCTTAGCGTCCCTCGGGACAGGGGGCAGGTTGTACTTC.

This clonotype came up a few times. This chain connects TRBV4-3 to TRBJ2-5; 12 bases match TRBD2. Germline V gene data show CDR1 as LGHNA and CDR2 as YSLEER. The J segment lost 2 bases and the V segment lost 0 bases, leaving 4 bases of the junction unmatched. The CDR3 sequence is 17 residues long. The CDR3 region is CASSQELAGGLQETQYF. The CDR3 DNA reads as TGCGCCAGCAGCCAAGAACTAGCGGGAGGTCTTCAAGAGACCCAGTACTTC.

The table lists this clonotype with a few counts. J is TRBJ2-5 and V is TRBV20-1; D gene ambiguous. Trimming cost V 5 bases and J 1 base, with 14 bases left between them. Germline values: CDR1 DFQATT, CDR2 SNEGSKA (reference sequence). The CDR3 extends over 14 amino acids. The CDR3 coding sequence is TGCAGTGCTGACCCTGCTGGAACCCAAGAGACCCAGTACTTC. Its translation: CSADPAGTQETQYF.

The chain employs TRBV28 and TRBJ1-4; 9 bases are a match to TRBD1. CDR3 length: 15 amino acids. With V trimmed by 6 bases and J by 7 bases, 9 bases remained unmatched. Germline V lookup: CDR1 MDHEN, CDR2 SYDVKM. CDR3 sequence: CASRQTGTGREKLFF. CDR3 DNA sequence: TGTGCCAGCAGACAAACCGGGACAGGGCGTGAAAAACTGTTTTTT.

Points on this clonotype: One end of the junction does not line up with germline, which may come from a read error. Here the CDR3 DNA reads TGTGCTAGCAGCTTCGGGGAGTTGCAGACCCAGTACTTC. Translating it yields CASSFGELQTQYF. V gene TRBV7-7 combines with J gene TRBJ2-5, with a weak D call TRBD2 (5 bases). The CDR3 sequence is 13 residues long. Germline-derived CDR1 and CDR2 are SSHAT and FNYEAQ (reference sequence).

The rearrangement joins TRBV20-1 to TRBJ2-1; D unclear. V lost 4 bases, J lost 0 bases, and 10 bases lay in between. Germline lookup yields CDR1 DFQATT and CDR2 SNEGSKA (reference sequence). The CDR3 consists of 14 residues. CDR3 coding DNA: TGCAGTGCTATCGTCTGGGACTCCTACAATGAGCAGTTCTTC. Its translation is CSAIVWDSYNEQFF.

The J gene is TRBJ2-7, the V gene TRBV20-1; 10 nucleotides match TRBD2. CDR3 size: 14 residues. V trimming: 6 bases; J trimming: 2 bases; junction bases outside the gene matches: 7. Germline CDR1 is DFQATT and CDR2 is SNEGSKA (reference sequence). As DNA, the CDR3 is TGCAGTGCCGGAGGACTAGCGGAACCCTACGAGCAGTACTTC. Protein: CSAGGLAEPYEQYF.

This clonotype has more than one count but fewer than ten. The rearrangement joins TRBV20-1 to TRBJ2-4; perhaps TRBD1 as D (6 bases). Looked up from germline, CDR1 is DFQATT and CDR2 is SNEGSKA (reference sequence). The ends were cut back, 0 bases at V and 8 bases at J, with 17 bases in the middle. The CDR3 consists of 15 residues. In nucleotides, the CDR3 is TGCAGTGCTAGAGATCCCATTGAAACAGGGTACATTCAGTACTTC. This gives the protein CSARDPIETGYIQYF.

In nucleotides, the CDR3 is TGTGCCAGCAGCGTAGTGACGGGACTAGCGGGGGACTACCAAGAGACCCAGTACTTC. It is translated as CASSVVTGLAGDYQETQYF. V gene TRBV9 combines with J gene TRBJ2-5, with TRBD2 identical over 14 bases. The V gene end was trimmed by 0 bases and the J gene end by 0 bases; junction bases not matched to a gene: 7. CDR1 is SGDLS, CDR2 YYNGEE, per germline. The CDR3 covers 19 residues.

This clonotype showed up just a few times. The CDR3 bases are TGTGCCAGCAGCGTGGTCAGGGAGGGCCAAGAGACCCAGTACTTC. Translation gives CASSVVREGQETQYF. The chain carries TRBV9 and TRBJ2-5; 7 bases line up with TRBD2. With 2 bases clipped from V and 1 base from J, the junction kept 5 bases outside the gene matches. The germline V gene encodes CDR1 SGDLS and CDR2 YYNGEE. The CDR3 totals 15 residues.